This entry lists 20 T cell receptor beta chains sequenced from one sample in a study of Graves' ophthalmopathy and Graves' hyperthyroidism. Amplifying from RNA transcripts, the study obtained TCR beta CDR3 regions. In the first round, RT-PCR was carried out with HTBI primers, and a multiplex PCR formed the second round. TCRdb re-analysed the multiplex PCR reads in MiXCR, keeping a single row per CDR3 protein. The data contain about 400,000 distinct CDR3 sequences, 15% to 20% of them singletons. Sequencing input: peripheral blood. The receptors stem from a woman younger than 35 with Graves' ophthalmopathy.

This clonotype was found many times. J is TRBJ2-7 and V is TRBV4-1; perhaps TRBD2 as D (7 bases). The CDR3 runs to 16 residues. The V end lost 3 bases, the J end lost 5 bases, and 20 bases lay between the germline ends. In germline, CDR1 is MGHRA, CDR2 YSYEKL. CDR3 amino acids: CASSQRGPDSQDEQYF. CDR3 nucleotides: TGCGCCAGCAGCCAGCGGGGGCCGGACAGCCAGGACGAGCAGTACTTC.

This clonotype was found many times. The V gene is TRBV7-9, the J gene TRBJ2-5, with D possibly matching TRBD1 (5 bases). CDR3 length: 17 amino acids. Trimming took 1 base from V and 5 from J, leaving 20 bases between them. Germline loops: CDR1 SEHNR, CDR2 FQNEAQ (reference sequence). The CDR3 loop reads CASSLGSRTRPRETQYF. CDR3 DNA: TGTGCCAGCAGCTTAGGCAGCCGGACACGCCCTAGGGAGACCCAGTACTTC.

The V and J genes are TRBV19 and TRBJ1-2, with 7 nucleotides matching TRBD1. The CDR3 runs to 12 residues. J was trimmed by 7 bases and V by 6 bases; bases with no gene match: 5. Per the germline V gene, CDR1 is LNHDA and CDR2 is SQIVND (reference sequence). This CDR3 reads CASRDRESGYTF. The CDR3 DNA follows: TGTGCCAGTAGAGACAGGGAAAGTGGCTACACCTTC.

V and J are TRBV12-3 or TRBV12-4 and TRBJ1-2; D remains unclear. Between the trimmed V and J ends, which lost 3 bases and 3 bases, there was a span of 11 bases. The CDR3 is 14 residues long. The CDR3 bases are TGTGCCAGCAGTTTTGGCGGGGTTGACTATGGCTACACCTTC. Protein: CASSFGGVDYGYTF.

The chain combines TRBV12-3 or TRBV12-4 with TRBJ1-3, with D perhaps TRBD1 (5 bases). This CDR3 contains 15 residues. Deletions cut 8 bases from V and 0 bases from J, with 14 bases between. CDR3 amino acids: CASHGGLSSGNTIYF. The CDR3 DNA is TGTGCCAGCCATGGGGGGTTGAGCTCTGGAAACACCATATATTTT.

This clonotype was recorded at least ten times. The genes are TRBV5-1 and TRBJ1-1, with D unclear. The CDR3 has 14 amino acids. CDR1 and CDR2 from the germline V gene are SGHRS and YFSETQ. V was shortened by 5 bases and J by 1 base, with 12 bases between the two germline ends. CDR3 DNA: TGCGCCAGCAGTGAAACAGCCAGGAACACTGAAGCTTTCTTT. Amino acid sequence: CASSETARNTEAFF.

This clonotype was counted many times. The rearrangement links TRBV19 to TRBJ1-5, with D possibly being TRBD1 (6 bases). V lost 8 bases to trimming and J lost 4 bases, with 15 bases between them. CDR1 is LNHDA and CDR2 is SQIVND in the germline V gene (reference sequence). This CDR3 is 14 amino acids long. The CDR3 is CASSGLQGNQPQHF. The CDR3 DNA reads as TGTGCCAGTTCGGGACTCCAGGGGAATCAGCCCCAGCATTTT.

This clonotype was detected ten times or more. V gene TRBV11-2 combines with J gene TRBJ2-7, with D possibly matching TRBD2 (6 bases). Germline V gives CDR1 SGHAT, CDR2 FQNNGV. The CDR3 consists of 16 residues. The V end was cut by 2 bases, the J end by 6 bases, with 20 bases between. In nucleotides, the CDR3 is TGTGCCAGCAGCTTAAGGGAGGCTTTGGGGAATTCCGAGCAGTACTTC. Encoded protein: CASSLREALGNSEQYF.

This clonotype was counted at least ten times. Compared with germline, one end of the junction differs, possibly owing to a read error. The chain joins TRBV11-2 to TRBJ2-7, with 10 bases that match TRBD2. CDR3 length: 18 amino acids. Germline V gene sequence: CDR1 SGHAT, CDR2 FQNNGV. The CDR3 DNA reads TGTGCCAGCAGTTTAGAATTCACTAGGACTAGCGGATCCTACGGGCAGTACTTC. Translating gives CASSLEFTRTSGSYGQYF.

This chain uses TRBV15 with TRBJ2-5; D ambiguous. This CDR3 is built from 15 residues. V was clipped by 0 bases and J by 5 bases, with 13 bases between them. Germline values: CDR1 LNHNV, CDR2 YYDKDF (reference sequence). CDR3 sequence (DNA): TGTGCCACCAGCAGAGATCATAGAGGAAGGGAGACCCAGTACTTC. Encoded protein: CATSRDHRGRETQYF.

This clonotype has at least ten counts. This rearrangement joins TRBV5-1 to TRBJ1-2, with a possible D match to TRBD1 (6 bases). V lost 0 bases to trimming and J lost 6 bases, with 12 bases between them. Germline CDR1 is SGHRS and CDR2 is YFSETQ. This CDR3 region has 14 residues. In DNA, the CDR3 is TGCGCCAGCAGCTTGGAACAGGGTGGGAATGGCTACACCTTC. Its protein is CASSLEQGGNGYTF.

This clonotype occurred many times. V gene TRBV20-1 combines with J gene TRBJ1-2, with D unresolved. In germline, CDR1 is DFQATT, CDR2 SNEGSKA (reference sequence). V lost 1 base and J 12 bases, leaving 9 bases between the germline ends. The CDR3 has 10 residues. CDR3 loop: CSARVRSDTF. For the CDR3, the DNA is TGCAGTGCTAGAGTTAGGTCCGACACCTTC.

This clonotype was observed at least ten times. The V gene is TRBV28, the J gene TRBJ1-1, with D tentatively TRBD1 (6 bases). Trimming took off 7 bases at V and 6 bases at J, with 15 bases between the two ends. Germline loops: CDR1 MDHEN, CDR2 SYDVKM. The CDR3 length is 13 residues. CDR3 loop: CASKGQRQSEAFF. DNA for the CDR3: TGTGCCAGCAAAGGACAGAGGCAATCTGAAGCTTTCTTT. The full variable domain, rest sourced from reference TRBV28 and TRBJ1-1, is DVKVTQSSRYLVKRTGEKVFLECVQDMDHENMFWYRQDPGLGLRLIYFSYDVKMKEKGDIPEGYSVSREKKERFSLILESASTNQTSMYLCASKGQRQSEAFFGQGTRLTVV.

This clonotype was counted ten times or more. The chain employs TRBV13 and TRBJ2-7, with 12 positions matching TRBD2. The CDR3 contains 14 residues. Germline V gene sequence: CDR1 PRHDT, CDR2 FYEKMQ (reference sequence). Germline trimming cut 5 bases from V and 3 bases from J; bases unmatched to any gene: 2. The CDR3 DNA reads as TGTGCCAGCAGCATGACTAGCGGGGGCTACGAGCAGTACTTC. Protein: CASSMTSGGYEQYF. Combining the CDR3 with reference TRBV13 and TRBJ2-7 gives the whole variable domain AAGVIQSPRHLIKEKRETATLKCYPIPRHDTVYWYQQGPGQDPQFLISFYEKMQSDKGSIPDRFSAQQFSDYHSELNMSSLELGDSALYFCASSMTSGGYEQYFGPGTRLTVT.

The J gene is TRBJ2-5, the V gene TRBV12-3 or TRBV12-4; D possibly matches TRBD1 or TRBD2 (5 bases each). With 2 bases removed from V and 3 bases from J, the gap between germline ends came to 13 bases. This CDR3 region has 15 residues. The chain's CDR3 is CASSLMGVREETQYF. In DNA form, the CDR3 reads TGTGCCAGCAGTTTAATGGGGGTAAGAGAAGAGACCCAGTACTTC.

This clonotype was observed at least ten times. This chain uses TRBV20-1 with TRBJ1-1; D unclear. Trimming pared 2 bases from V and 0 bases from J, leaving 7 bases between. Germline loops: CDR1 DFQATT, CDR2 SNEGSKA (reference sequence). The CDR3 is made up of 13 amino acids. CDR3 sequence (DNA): TGCAGTGCTAGACCCACCATGAACACTGAAGCTTTCTTT. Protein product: CSARPTMNTEAFF.

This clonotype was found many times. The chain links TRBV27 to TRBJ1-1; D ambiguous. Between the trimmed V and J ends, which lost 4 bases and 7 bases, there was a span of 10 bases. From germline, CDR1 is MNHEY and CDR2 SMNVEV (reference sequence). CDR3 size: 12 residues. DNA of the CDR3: TGTGCCAGCAGTTCAAGACAAAATGAAGCTTTCTTT. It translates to CASSSRQNEAFF.

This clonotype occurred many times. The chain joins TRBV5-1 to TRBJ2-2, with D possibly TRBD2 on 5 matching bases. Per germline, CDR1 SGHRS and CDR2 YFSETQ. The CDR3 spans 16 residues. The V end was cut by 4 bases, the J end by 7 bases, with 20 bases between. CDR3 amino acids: CASSLEVMGRHGELFF. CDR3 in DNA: TGCGCCAGCAGCCTGGAGGTTATGGGAAGACACGGGGAGCTGTTTTTT.

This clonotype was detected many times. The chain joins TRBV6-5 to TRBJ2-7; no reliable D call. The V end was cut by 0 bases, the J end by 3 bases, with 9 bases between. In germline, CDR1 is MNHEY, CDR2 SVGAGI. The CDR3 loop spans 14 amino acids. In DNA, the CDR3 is TGTGCCAGCAGTTACTCGACACAGAACTACGAGCAGTACTTC. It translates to CASSYSTQNYEQYF.

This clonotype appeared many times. CDR3 sequence reads: CASRGYRRAPYDTGELFF. The CDR3 nucleotides are TGTGCCAGCAGGGGATATCGACGCGCTCCTTACGACACCGGGGAGCTGTTTTTT. This sequence joins TRBV6-4 and TRBJ2-2, with D unclear. The CDR3 has 18 amino acids. Germline lookup yields CDR1 MRHNA and CDR2 SNTAGT. Trimming shortened V by 6 bases and J by 3 bases, and 23 bases separated the two germline ends.